The 23 T cell receptor beta chains presented below share a single source sample, sequenced in a study of T cell responses to AZD1222 COVID-19 vaccine. Profiled with immunoSEQ multiplex PCR; TCRdb holds only in-frame clones, not every one. The sample includes around 100,000 clones, 85% to 90% of them seen just once. Sample: peripheral blood, taken on day 0 of AZD1222 vaccination. The receptors stem from an adult in good health.

CDR3 bases: TGTGCCAGCACCCCCCGATGGGGGGATTTCTCCTACGAGCAGTACTTC. Its protein product is CASTPRWGDFSYEQYF. The chain links TRBV27 to TRBJ2-7, with TRBD2 as a possible D gene (6 bases). The germline gives CDR1 MNHEY, CDR2 SMNVEV (reference sequence). The ends were cut back, 7 bases at V and 0 bases at J, with 19 bases in the middle. The CDR3 contains 16 residues.

This chain uses TRBV13 with TRBJ1-3, with D hard to call. The CDR3 runs to 14 residues. CDR1 is PRHDT, CDR2 FYEKMQ, per germline (reference sequence). The V and J ends lost 5 bases and 4 bases respectively, with 12 bases between them. CDR3 residues: CASSRRRAGNTIYF. The CDR3 DNA sequence: TGTGCCAGCAGCCGCAGGCGAGCAGGAAACACCATATATTTT.

This clone was seen a handful of times. The chain is built from TRBV9 and TRBJ1-5; D gene unclear. The V and J ends lost 7 bases and 4 bases respectively, with 12 bases between them. Germline V gene data show CDR1 as SGDLS and CDR2 as YYNGEE. CDR3 length: 13 residues. CDR3 bases: TGTGCCAGCTCAACGGACCCGAATCAGCCCCAGCATTTT. Its protein is CASSTDPNQPQHF. Supplemented by reference TRBV9 and TRBJ1-5, the full variable domain reads DSGVTQTPKHLITATGQRVTLRCSPRSGDLSVYWYQQSLDQGLQFLIQYYNGEERAKGNILERFSAQQFPDLHSELNLSSLELGDSALYFCASSTDPNQPQHFGDGTRLSIL.

DNA for the CDR3: TGCGCCAGCAGTTCGGGACAGATTTCTGATACGCAGTATTTT. As protein: CASSSGQISDTQYF. This chain uses TRBV5-1 with TRBJ2-3, with 7 bases that match TRBD1. Germline values: CDR1 SGHRS, CDR2 YFSETQ. This CDR3 spans 14 amino acids. Trimming removed 5 bases from V and 6 bases from J; junction bases left unmatched: 9.

V gene TRBV27 combines with J gene TRBJ1-6, with a weak D call TRBD1 (6 bases). The CDR3 is made up of 15 amino acids. CDR1 and CDR2 (germline): MNHEY, SMNVEV (reference sequence). Trimming took off 0 bases at V and 7 bases at J, with 10 bases between the two ends. CDR3 in amino acids: CASSLSTGGNSPLHF. CDR3 DNA sequence: TGTGCCAGCAGTTTATCAACCGGGGGCAATTCACCCCTCCACTTT.

The genes are TRBV5-1 and TRBJ2-3; D is possibly TRBD1 or TRBD2 (5 bases each). With 4 bases removed from V and 2 bases from J, the gap between germline ends came to 17 bases. This CDR3 has 16 residues. From germline, CDR1 is SGHRS and CDR2 YFSETQ. The CDR3 loop reads CASSPRDGRFTDTQYF. As DNA, the CDR3 is TGCGCCAGCAGCCCACGGGACGGCCGATTCACAGATACGCAGTATTTT.

On this clone: Other DNA sequences in the sample encode the same CDR3. This chain joins TRBV5-1 and TRBJ1-1; maybe TRBD1 (6 bases). CDR1 and CDR2 (germline): SGHRS, YFSETQ. V was shortened by 0 bases and J by 4 bases, with 13 bases between the two germline ends. The CDR3 length is 15 residues. The chain's CDR3 is CASSLEGGGGTEAFF. CDR3 sequence (DNA): TGCGCCAGCAGCTTGGAAGGGGGAGGGGGCACTGAAGCTTTCTTT. The complete variable domain, with remaining parts taken from reference TRBV5-1 and TRBJ1-1, reads KAGVTQTPRYLIKTRGQQVTLSCSPISGHRSVSWYQQTPGQGLQFLFEYFSETQRNKGNFPGRFSGRQFSNSRSEMNVSTLELGDSALYLCASSLEGGGGTEAFFGQGTRLTVV.

The chain uses TRBV5-1 and TRBJ1-2, with D hard to call. The CDR3 contains 14 residues. V was clipped by 5 bases and J by 8 bases, with 19 bases between them. CDR1 and CDR2 (germline): SGHRS, YFSETQ. CDR3: CASSLTRADGGYTF. CDR3 coding DNA: TGCGCCAGCAGTTTAACAAGGGCAGACGGCGGCTACACCTTC.

The rearrangement uses TRBV12-3 or TRBV12-4 and TRBJ1-4, with TRBD1 identical over 10 bases. Germline trimming cut 6 bases from V and 7 bases from J; bases unmatched to any gene: 2. The CDR3 loop spans 13 amino acids. The CDR3 spells CASRTGGVEKLFF. Written as DNA, the CDR3 is TGTGCCAGCAGGACAGGGGGCGTTGAAAAACTGTTTTTT.

This chain joins TRBV2 and TRBJ2-1, with TRBD2 matching 10 bases. The germline gives CDR1 SNHLY, CDR2 FYNNEI. V gave up 5 bases and J gave up 5 bases; unmatched junction bases: 9. The CDR3 sequence is 16 residues long. DNA for the CDR3: TGTGCCAGCAGTAAACAGGGACTAGCGCCCAACAATGAGCAGTTCTTC. Its protein is CASSKQGLAPNNEQFF.

The V call is TRBV9, the J call TRBJ2-7; TRBD2 is a possible D gene (6 bases). There are 16 residues in the CDR3. V shed 2 bases and J shed 0 bases, with 15 bases lying between them. The germline V gene encodes CDR1 SGDLS and CDR2 YYNGEE. In nucleotides, the CDR3 is TGTGCCAGCAGCGTCTCGAGCGGGTCTAGCTCCTACGAGCAGTACTTC. Protein: CASSVSSGSSSYEQYF.

The chain has TRBV11-3 and TRBJ1-2; 7 nucleotides agree with TRBD1. The germline V gene has CDR1 SGHNT and CDR2 YENEEA. CDR3 length: 14 amino acids. After removal of 5 bases from V and 5 bases from J, the junction contained 8 bases not matched to a gene. In DNA form, the CDR3 reads TGTGCCAGCAGCCCTCAGGGGGGAAGTTATGGCTACACCTTC. It specifies CASSPQGGSYGYTF.

J is TRBJ1-3 and V is TRBV20-1; TRBD1 might be the D (5 bases). This CDR3 spans 11 amino acids. Germline CDR1 reads DFQATT; CDR2 reads SNEGSKA (reference sequence). Trimming took 4 bases from V and 4 from J, leaving 5 bases between them. CDR3: CSATGGNTIYF. CDR3 nucleotides: TGCAGTGCTACAGGGGGAAACACCATATATTTT.

This clone was counted once. The chain carries TRBV3-1 (or the pseudogene TRBV3-2) and TRBJ2-2; 12 bases align to TRBD2. The V segment lost 4 bases and the J segment 5 bases; nucleotides outside the gene matches: 5. This CDR3 is built from 16 residues. From germline, CDR1 is LGHDT and CDR2 YNNKEL (reference sequence). CDR3 in amino acids: CASSRGLAGLTGELFF. DNA of the CDR3: TGTGCCAGCAGCCGAGGACTAGCGGGGTTGACCGGGGAGCTGTTTTTT.

J is TRBJ1-6 and V is TRBV7-2; no firm D call. Germline CDR1 reads SGHTA; CDR2 reads FQGNSA. Trimming shortened V by 5 bases and J by 7 bases, and 18 bases separated the two germline ends. This CDR3 is built from 16 residues. CDR3 DNA sequence: TGTGCCAGCAGCACCCGGACGTCTACGCGAAATTCACCCCTCCACTTT. Translation gives CASSTRTSTRNSPLHF.

In this sample, this clone turned up once. The rearrangement uses TRBV10-1 and TRBJ2-6, with D tentatively TRBD1 or TRBD2 (6 bases each). This CDR3 comprises 18 residues. CDR1 and CDR2 from the germline V gene are WNHNN and SYGVQD (reference sequence). V was pared by 8 bases and J by 0 bases, with 20 bases between. The chain's CDR3 is CASPSRRDINSGANVLTF. In DNA, the CDR3 is TGCGCCAGCCCGAGTCGGCGGGACATAAACTCTGGGGCCAACGTCCTGACTTTC.

J is TRBJ2-7 and V is TRBV7-2; 10 nucleotides line up with TRBD2. The germline gives CDR1 SGHTA, CDR2 FQGNSA. The CDR3 has 15 residues. V dropped 1 base and J dropped 5; count of bases not matched to a gene: 5. The CDR3 bases are TGTGCCAGCAGCTTAGACCCGGGACTAGCGCACGAGCAGTACTTC. It is translated as CASSLDPGLAHEQYF.

This chain uses TRBV27 with TRBJ1-1; the D gene is possibly TRBD1 (6 bases). The V gene's germline CDR1 is MNHEY and CDR2 SMNVEV (reference sequence). This CDR3 spans 13 amino acids. Trimming took 6 bases from V and 4 from J, leaving 12 bases between them. For the CDR3, the DNA is TGTGCCAGCAGCCTACAGGGTGGCACTGAAGCTTTCTTT. Translated, it gives CASSLQGGTEAFF.

V is TRBV3-1 (or the pseudogene TRBV3-2) and J is TRBJ1-1; D unresolved. CDR3 length: 14 amino acids. Trimming stripped 5 bases from V and 4 bases from J, with 14 bases between. Per the germline V gene, CDR1 is LGHDT and CDR2 is YNNKEL (reference sequence). The CDR3 DNA reads TGTGCCAGCAGCGATTTCCGGTCGGGCACTGAAGCTTTCTTT. Its protein is CASSDFRSGTEAFF.

This chain joins TRBV5-1 and TRBJ1-1; unclear D gene. Trimming removed 4 bases at V and 2 bases at J, with 9 bases between. CDR3 length equals 13 residues. Germline V lookup: CDR1 SGHRS, CDR2 YFSETQ. In nucleotides, the CDR3 is TGCGCCAGCAGCATCCCAGAAAACACTGAAGCTTTCTTT. This gives the protein CASSIPENTEAFF.

This clone was seen a handful of times. The chain combines TRBV7-8 with TRBJ1-2; D is ambiguous. The CDR3 totals 13 residues. V dropped 2 bases and J dropped 2 bases, with 6 bases sitting between them. The germline CDR1 and CDR2 sequences are SGHVS and FQNEAQ. The CDR3 DNA reads as TGTGCCAGCAGCTTAATGGAGAACTATGGCTACACCTTC. It translates to CASSLMENYGYTF.

Written as DNA, the CDR3 is TGCAGCGTTAGAAGGAACATGAACACTGAAGCTTTCTTT. Translation gives CSVRRNMNTEAFF. This sequence joins TRBV29-1 and TRBJ1-1; D gene uncertain. This CDR3 region has 13 residues. The V end was cut by 5 bases, the J end by 0 bases, with 10 bases between. CDR1 and CDR2 (germline): SQVTM, ANQGSEA. Supplemented by reference TRBV29-1 and TRBJ1-1, the full variable domain reads SAVISQKPSRDICQRGTSLTIQCQVDSQVTMMFWYRQQPGQSLTLIATANQGSEATYESGFVIDKFPISRPNLTFSTLTVSNMSPEDSSIYLCSVRRNMNTEAFFGQGTRLTVV.

The chain has TRBV5-1 and TRBJ2-1; D remains ambiguous. The germline gives CDR1 SGHRS, CDR2 YFSETQ. Trimming took 0 bases from V and 0 from J, leaving 1 base between them. CDR3 size: 13 residues. The CDR3, as DNA: TGCGCCAGCAGCTTGGTCTCCTACAATGAGCAGTTCTTC. Protein: CASSLVSYNEQFF.